Presented here are 15 T cell receptor beta chains from one specimen sequenced in a study of T cells in localized non-small cell lung cancer. TCRdb keeps only in-frame clones here, not all; method: immunoSEQ multiplex PCR. Of 1,300 to 1,500 clones listed, 26% are singletons. Here the sequenced sample was lung tumor tissue, taken before any cancer treatment. These receptors came from a man between 35 and 75 years old with stage II lung adenocarcinoma.

The V call is TRBV5-1, the J call TRBJ2-7; D gene uncertain. Per germline, CDR1 SGHRS and CDR2 YFSETQ. This CDR3 spans 14 amino acids. Trimming removed 0 bases at V and 12 bases at J, with 19 bases between. The DNA for the CDR3 is TGCGCCAGCAGCTTGGACGCCGACCCTCCCTATGCGTACTTC. This translates into CASSLDADPPYAYF.

V is TRBV28 and J is TRBJ2-3, with D possibly TRBD2 on 5 matching bases. Trimming pared 2 bases from V and 2 bases from J, leaving 8 bases between. This CDR3 spans 14 amino acids. Germline CDR1 is MDHEN and CDR2 is SYDVKM. The CDR3 DNA sequence: TGTGCCAGCAGTTTAGACGGGGACACAGATACGCAGTATTTT. It translates to CASSLDGDTDTQYF. The complete variable domain, with remaining parts taken from reference TRBV28 and TRBJ2-3, reads DVKVTQSSRYLVKRTGEKVFLECVQDMDHENMFWYRQDPGLGLRLIYFSYDVKMKEKGDIPEGYSVSREKKERFSLILESASTNQTSMYLCASSLDGDTDTQYFGPGTRLTVL.

The V and J genes are TRBV23-1 and TRBJ2-2, with D possibly being TRBD2 (5 bases). TRBV23-1 is an ORF; its function is uncertain. The CDR3 contains 19 residues. V lost 0 bases to trimming and J lost 2 bases, with 19 bases between them. The CDR3 is CASSQSEVRSLFNTGELFF. The CDR3, as DNA: TGCGCCAGCAGTCAATCGGAGGTGCGTAGCCTATTTAACACCGGGGAGCTGTTTTTT.

This clone occurred a few times. The rearrangement joins TRBV11-3 to TRBJ2-7; tentatively, D is TRBD1 (5 bases). The CDR3 runs to 15 residues. Germline CDR1 SGHNT, CDR2 YENEEA. Trimming took off 5 bases at V and 4 bases at J, with 18 bases between the two ends. The CDR3 spells CASSQGETVIYEQYF. The DNA of the CDR3 is TGTGCCAGCAGCCAAGGGGAAACTGTTATTTACGAGCAGTACTTC.

The chain recombines TRBV19 with TRBJ2-3; D is unresolved. The V end lost 1 base, the J end lost 2 bases, and 13 bases lay between the germline ends. The V gene's germline CDR1 is LNHDA and CDR2 SQIVND (reference sequence). This CDR3 region has 16 residues. The CDR3 sequence: CASSIGAGSPTDTQYF. The CDR3 coding sequence is TGTGCCAGTAGTATAGGGGCCGGGTCCCCCACAGATACGCAGTATTTT.

The rearrangement joins TRBV5-1 to TRBJ2-7; TRBD1 matches 7 bases. Germline trimming cut 0 bases from V and 7 bases from J; bases unmatched to any gene: 10. Germline-derived CDR1 and CDR2 are SGHRS and YFSETQ. This CDR3 comprises 15 residues. CDR3 loop: CASSLEGTGVEEQYF. The CDR3 DNA sequence: TGCGCCAGCAGCTTGGAAGGTACAGGGGTCGAAGAGCAGTACTTC.

This clone turned up a few times. The V gene is TRBV30, the J gene TRBJ2-2; TRBD2 is a possible D gene (6 bases). This CDR3 comprises 13 residues. Germline-derived CDR1 and CDR2 are GTSNPN and SVGIG (reference sequence). Trimming took 8 bases from V and 9 from J, leaving 19 bases between them. CDR3 region: CAGEVRTNRELFF. The CDR3 DNA follows: TGTGCCGGGGAGGTTCGGACTAATCGGGAGCTGTTTTTT.

The chain recombines TRBV28 with TRBJ2-7; TRBD1 aligns across 12 bases. Germline trimming cut 0 bases from V and 6 bases from J; bases unmatched to any gene: 3. The CDR3 runs to 15 residues. Germline CDR1 and CDR2: MDHEN and SYDVKM. The CDR3 here is CASSLWGDRGREQYV. CDR3 DNA sequence: TGTGCCAGCAGTTTATGGGGGGACAGGGGGCGCGAGCAGTACGTC.

V is TRBV5-1 and J is TRBJ1-5; TRBD1 matches 9 bases. CDR1 and CDR2 (germline): SGHRS, YFSETQ. With V trimmed by 1 base and J by 5 bases, 4 bases remained unmatched. CDR3 length equals 15 residues. CDR3 nucleotide sequence: TGCGCCAGCAGCTTGACAGGGGGCGCCCATCAGCCCCAGCATTTT. Its protein is CASSLTGGAHQPQHF.

Judged by abundance, this clone is medium-sized (0.01 to 0.1%). The gene calls are TRBV11-3 and TRBJ1-2, with D maybe TRBD1 (6 bases). V was clipped by 3 bases and J by 5 bases, with 19 bases between them. The germline CDR1 and CDR2 sequences are SGHNT and YENEEA. The CDR3 runs 16 residues. In DNA, the CDR3 is TGTGCCAGCAGCTTTAGGAACAGGGAACTTTCTTATGGCTACACCTTC. Translating gives CASSFRNRELSYGYTF.

This chain joins TRBV29-1 and TRBJ1-1; 7 bases line up with TRBD1. The CDR3 covers 14 residues. Germline trimming cut 3 bases from V and 1 base from J; bases unmatched to any gene: 5. Germline lookup yields CDR1 SQVTM and CDR2 ANQGSEA. CDR3 protein: CSVDPTGWNTEAFF. The CDR3 DNA reads TGCAGCGTTGATCCGACAGGGTGGAACACTGAAGCTTTCTTT.

A few counts support this clone. This chain uses TRBV11-3 with TRBJ2-1; 8 positions agree with TRBD2. V gave up 6 bases and J gave up 1 base; unmatched junction bases: 5. CDR1 is SGHNT and CDR2 is YENEEA in the germline V gene. This CDR3 is 15 amino acids long. Here the CDR3 DNA reads TGTGCCAGCAGTCAGCGGGGGAGGTCCTACAATGAGCAGTTCTTC. Amino acid sequence: CASSQRGRSYNEQFF.

The rearrangement uses TRBV23-1 and TRBJ1-1; TRBD1 might be the D (5 bases). TRBV23-1 is labeled an ORF, and its function is uncertain. This CDR3 region has 13 residues. Trimming pared 6 bases from V and 1 base from J, leaving 9 bases between. For the CDR3, the DNA is TGCGCCAGCAGCCCGGACACGAACACTGAAGCTTTCTTT. The encoded protein is CASSPDTNTEAFF.

This clone rates as medium-sized. The chain joins TRBV11-3 to TRBJ2-7; D gene unclear. CDR3 length: 15 amino acids. The germline CDR1 and CDR2 sequences are SGHNT and YENEEA. With 3 bases removed from V and 1 base from J, the gap between germline ends came to 13 bases. CDR3 sequence (DNA): TGTGCCAGCAGCTTTGGGATTGGATATTCCTACGAGCAGTACTTC. Translating gives CASSFGIGYSYEQYF. Filled out from reference TRBV11-3 and TRBJ2-7, the complete variable domain reads EAGVVQSPRYKIIEKKQPVAFWCNPISGHNTLYWYLQNLGQGPELLIRYENEEAVDDSQLPKDRFSAERLKGVDSTLKIQPAELGDSAVYLCASSFGIGYSYEQYFGPGTRLTVT.

This clone is categorized as medium-sized. The J gene is TRBJ2-3, the V gene TRBV9, with D uncertain. CDR3 length equals 14 residues. Trimming took off 3 bases at V and 2 bases at J, with 10 bases between the two ends. Germline V lookup: CDR1 SGDLS, CDR2 YYNGEE. The CDR3: CASSGKQHTDTQYF. The CDR3 DNA sequence: TGTGCCAGCAGCGGAAAACAGCACACAGATACGCAGTATTTT.